This T cell receptor (beta chain) was identified during a study of cytomegalovirus exposure and HLA in healthy donors. This CDR3 spans 15 amino acids. The germline gives CDR1 MDHEN, CDR2 SYDVKM. The J segment lost 0 bases and the V segment lost 10 bases, leaving 7 bases of the junction unmatched. 13 Jbeta primers and 60 Vbeta primers were used for the PCR. TCRdb's copy holds only in-frame clones and misses some; the assay was immunoSEQ multiplex PCR. The table records roughly 100,000 clones, about 70% of them present only once. Sequenced material: PBMCs. The sequence derives from a boy between 5 and 17 years old in good health and CMV-seronegative. This chain connects TRBV28 to TRBJ2-1; 9 bases fit TRBD2. Written as DNA, the CDR3 is TGTGCCACCAGACTAGCGGCAAGCTCCTACAATGAGCAGTTCTTC. Translated: CATRLAASSYNEQFF.